Only one count was recorded for the clone carrying this T cell receptor beta chain. The target antigen is unknown. These data are taken from a study of cytomegalovirus exposure and HLA in healthy donors. Study-wide results and caveats: Reports indicated that the classifier achieved high specificity and sensitivity in diagnosing cytomegalovirus status. Altogether, 150 to 200 TCR beta chains were recorded as cytomegalovirus-associated.

Sequenced by immunoSEQ multiplex PCR; TCRdb stores in-frame clones only, minus some. This table has roughly 130,000 clones, 88% appearing once. These donors were members of the approximately 110-subject validation cohort, a group separate from the roughly 670-subject first cohort. The sample was PBMCs. The source of this sequence is a man aged 25-40 years in good health and CMV-seronegative.

The CDR3 coding sequence is TGTGCCAGCAGCAAGGGGTGGACTGAAGCTTTCTTT. Its protein product is CASSKGWTEAFF. This rearrangement joins TRBV11-2 to TRBJ1-1; D may be TRBD1 (5 bases). V lost 5 bases, J lost 5 bases, and 9 bases lay in between. CDR3 length: 12 amino acids. Germline values: CDR1 SGHAT, CDR2 FQNNGV.